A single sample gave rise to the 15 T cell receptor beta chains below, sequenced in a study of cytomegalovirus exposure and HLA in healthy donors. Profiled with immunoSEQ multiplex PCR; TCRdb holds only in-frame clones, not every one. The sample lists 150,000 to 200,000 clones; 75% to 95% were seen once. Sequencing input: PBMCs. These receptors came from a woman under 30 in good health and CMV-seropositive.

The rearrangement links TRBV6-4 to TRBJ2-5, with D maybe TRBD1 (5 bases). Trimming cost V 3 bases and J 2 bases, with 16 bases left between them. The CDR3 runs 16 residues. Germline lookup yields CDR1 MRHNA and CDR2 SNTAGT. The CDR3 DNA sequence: TGTGCCAGCAGTGAAATTAGGGTCGACAGACAAGAGACCCAGTACTTC. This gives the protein CASSEIRVDRQETQYF.

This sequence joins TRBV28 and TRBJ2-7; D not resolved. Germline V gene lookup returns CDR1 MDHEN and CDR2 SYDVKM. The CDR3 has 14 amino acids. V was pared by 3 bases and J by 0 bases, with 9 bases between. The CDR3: CASSLEEVSYEQYF. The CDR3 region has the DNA TGTGCCAGCAGTTTGGAAGAGGTCTCCTACGAGCAGTACTTC.

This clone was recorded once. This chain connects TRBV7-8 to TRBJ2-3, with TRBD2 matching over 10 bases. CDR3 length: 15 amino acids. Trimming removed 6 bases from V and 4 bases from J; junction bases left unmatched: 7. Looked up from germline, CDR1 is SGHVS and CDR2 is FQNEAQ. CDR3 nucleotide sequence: TGTGCCAGCAGTCGCCGCGGGACTAGCGCAGATACGCAGTATTTT. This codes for CASSRRGTSADTQYF.

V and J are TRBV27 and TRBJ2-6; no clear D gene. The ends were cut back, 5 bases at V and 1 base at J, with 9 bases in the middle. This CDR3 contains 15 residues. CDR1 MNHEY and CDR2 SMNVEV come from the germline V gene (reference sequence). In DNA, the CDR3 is TGTGCCAGCAGTCCCGACGGGTCTGGGGCCAACGTCCTGACTTTC. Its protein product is CASSPDGSGANVLTF.

The CDR3 loop is CASRASTGAGSPLHF. The CDR3 DNA reads as TGTGCCAGCAGGGCCTCGACAGGGGCTGGTTCACCCCTCCACTTT. V gene TRBV7-2 combines with J gene TRBJ1-6, with TRBD1 identical over 8 bases. Germline CDR1 is SGHTA and CDR2 is FQGNSA. After removal of 6 bases from V and 9 bases from J, the junction contained 10 bases not matched to a gene. The CDR3 is 15 amino acids.

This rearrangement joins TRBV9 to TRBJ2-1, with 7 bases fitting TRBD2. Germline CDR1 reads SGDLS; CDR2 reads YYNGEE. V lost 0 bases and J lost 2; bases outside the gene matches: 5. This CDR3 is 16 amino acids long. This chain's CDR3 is CASSVALAGAYNEQFF. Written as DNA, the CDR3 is TGTGCCAGCAGCGTAGCTCTGGCGGGGGCCTACAATGAGCAGTTCTTC. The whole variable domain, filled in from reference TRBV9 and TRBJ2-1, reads DSGVTQTPKHLITATGQRVTLRCSPRSGDLSVYWYQQSLDQGLQFLIQYYNGEERAKGNILERFSAQQFPDLHSELNLSSLELGDSALYFCASSVALAGAYNEQFFGPGTRLTVL.

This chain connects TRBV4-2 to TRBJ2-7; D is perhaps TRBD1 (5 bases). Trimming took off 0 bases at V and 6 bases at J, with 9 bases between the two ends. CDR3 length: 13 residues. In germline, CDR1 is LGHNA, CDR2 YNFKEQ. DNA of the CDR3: TGTGCCAGCAGCCAAGATAAGCAGGGCGAGCAGTACTTC. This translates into CASSQDKQGEQYF.

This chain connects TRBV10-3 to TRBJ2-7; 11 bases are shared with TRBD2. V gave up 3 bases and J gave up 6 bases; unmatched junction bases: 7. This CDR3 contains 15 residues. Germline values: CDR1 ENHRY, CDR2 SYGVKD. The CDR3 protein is CAISELLAGAGEQYF. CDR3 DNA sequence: TGTGCCATCAGTGAACTACTAGCGGGGGCGGGCGAGCAGTACTTC.

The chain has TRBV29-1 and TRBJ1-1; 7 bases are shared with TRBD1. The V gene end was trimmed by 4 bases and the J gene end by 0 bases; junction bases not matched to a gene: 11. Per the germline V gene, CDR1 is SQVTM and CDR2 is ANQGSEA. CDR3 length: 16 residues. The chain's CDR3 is CSVVYYGTDVNTEAFF. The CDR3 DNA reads TGCAGCGTTGTTTATTACGGGACAGATGTGAACACTGAAGCTTTCTTT.

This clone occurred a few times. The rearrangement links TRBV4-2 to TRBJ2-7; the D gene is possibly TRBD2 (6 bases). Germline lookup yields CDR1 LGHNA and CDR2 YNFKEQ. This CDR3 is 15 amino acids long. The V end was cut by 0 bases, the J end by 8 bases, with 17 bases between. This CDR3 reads CASSQEEGGPTQQYF. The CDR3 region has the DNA TGTGCCAGCAGCCAAGAGGAGGGAGGACCAACCCAGCAGTACTTC.

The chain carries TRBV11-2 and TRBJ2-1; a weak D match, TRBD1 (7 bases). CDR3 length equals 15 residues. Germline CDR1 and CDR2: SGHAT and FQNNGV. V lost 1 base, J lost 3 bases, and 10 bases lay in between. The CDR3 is CASSLAGGFYNEQFF. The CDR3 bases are TGTGCCAGCAGCTTAGCAGGGGGGTTCTACAATGAGCAGTTCTTC. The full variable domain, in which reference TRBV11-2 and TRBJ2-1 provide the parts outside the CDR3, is EAGVAQSPRYKIIEKRQSVAFWCNPISGHATLYWYQQILGQGPKLLIQFQNNGVVDDSQLPKDRFSAERLKGVDSTLKIQPAKLEDSAVYLCASSLAGGFYNEQFFGPGTRLTVL.

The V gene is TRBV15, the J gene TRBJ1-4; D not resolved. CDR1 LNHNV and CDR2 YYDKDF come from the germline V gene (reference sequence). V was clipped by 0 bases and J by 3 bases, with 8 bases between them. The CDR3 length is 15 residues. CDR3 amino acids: CATSREAYPNEKLFF. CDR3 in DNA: TGTGCCACCAGCAGAGAAGCCTACCCTAATGAAAAACTGTTTTTT.

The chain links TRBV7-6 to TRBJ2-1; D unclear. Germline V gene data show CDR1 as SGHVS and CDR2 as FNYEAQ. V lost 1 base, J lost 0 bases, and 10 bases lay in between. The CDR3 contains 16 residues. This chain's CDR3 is CASSLVVASSYNEQFF. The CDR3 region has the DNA TGTGCCAGCAGCTTAGTGGTGGCCAGCTCCTACAATGAGCAGTTCTTC.

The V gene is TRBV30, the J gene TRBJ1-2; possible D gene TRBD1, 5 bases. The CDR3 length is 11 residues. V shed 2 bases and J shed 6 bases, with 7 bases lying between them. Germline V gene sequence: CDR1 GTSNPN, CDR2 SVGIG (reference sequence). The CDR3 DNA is TGTGCCTGGAGTCCGGGGGATGGCTACACCTTC. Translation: CAWSPGDGYTF. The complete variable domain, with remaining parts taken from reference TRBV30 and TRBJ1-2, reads SQTIHQWPATLVQPVGSPLSLECTVEGTSNPNLYWYRQAAGRGLQLLFYSVGIGQISSEVPQNLSASRPQDRQFILSSKKLLLSDSGFYLCAWSPGDGYTFGSGTRLTVV.

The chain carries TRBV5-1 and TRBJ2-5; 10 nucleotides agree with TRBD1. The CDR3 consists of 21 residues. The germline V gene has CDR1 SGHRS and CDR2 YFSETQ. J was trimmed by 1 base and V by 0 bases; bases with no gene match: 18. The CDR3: CASSLAPMLTRQGASQETQYF. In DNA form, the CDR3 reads TGCGCCAGCAGCTTGGCCCCGATGCTAACCCGACAGGGGGCAAGCCAAGAGACCCAGTACTTC.